The rows below give T cell receptor beta chains drawn from one sample of a study of blood T cell repertoires in COVID-19. Repertoires were generated with immunoSEQ multiplex PCR, while TCRdb's copy carries only in-frame clones and drops some. The data hold roughly 80,000 clones, with roughly 87% observed a single time. Material for sequencing was peripheral blood. The receptor source for this set is a man older than 75 with acute or convalescent COVID-19. The conserved cysteine and the conserved F or W are not part of the CDR3 here. The order of the fields is CDR3 protein, V gene.

CDR3: ASSLDGGTYEQY
V: TRBV7-8

CDR3: ASSSDWALSGGAKNIQY
V: TRBV7-2

CDR3: ASRWGPITGELF
V: TRBV6-4

CDR3: ASSLEGQGAYDYGYT
V: TRBV27

CDR3: ASSLLTGGTEAF
V: TRBV5-1

CDR3: ASSASPSGGRYEQY
V: TRBV9

CDR3: ASSYMGQGGYT
V: TRBV6-5

CDR3: ASSSGTGSYEQY
V: TRBV5-6

CDR3: ASSSLDSDIQY
V: TRBV19

CDR3: ASSLPGQGNGYT
V: TRBV6-6

CDR3: ASLTPPRDRAGYT
V: TRBV6-4

CDR3: ASSLVAGSYEQY
V: TRBV5-1

CDR3: ASSGTSGSYEQY
V: TRBV18

CDR3: AWSVLADSYEQY
V: TRBV30

CDR3: ASSRGQGMNTEAF
V: TRBV5-1

CDR3: ASSQDHSRNQPQH
V: TRBV3-1/TRBV3-2

CDR3: ASRPGAGEQY
V: TRBV12-3/TRBV12-4

CDR3: ASSPPRDGGYT
V: TRBV4-1

CDR3: ASSPHQGQGAIGYT
V: TRBV7-8

CDR3: ASSQEDRDTDTQY
V: TRBV4-1

CDR3: ASSPRTGGNYGYT
V: TRBV3-1/TRBV3-2

CDR3: ASSLEGGNQPQH
V: TRBV7-9

CDR3: AFSQGTDTQY
V: TRBV6-5

CDR3: ASSHSGAGTEAF
V: TRBV6-5

CDR3: ASSSPLDRYSDTQY
V: TRBV27

CDR3: ASSVEGRQETQY
V: TRBV9

CDR3: ASSKKGLAGSTDTQY
V: TRBV19

CDR3: ASSQGLAGSSYEQY
V: TRBV13

CDR3: AWRTVGTIYGYT
V: TRBV30

CDR3: ASMGQGSVGNSPLH
V: TRBV19

CDR3: ASRSQVGGLYGYT
V: TRBV6-5

CDR3: ASSMGASTGELF
V: TRBV6-5

CDR3: ASSIERQGVLSGNTIY
V: TRBV19

CDR3: ASSLERVGTGETGELF
V: TRBV7-9

CDR3: ASSPSSGGREQF
V: TRBV3-1/TRBV3-2

CDR3: ASSPRRGEKLF
V: TRBV7-2

CDR3: ASSPQGSYEQY
V: TRBV19

CDR3: SVEGAGEKAF
V: TRBV29-1

CDR3: ASSAAFGGGPSGANVLT
V: TRBV6-1

CDR3: ASSPQGLSGNTIY
V: TRBV18

CDR3: ASSDGWVFGGATDTQY
V: TRBV6-4

CDR3: SVEITDTQY
V: TRBV29-1

CDR3: ASSLATGVRDEQF
V: TRBV6-2/TRBV6-3

CDR3: ASSPLYEQY
V: TRBV7-6

CDR3: ASSQTGQGGTEAF
V: TRBV18

CDR3: ASSLVAGPMNTEAF
V: TRBV5-1

CDR3: ASSGQGNTEAF
V: TRBV2

CDR3: ASSAAGEETQY
V: TRBV2